A selection of T cell receptor beta chains follows, all from one sample in a study of vaccination and CD4 T cells after COVID-19. TCRdb re-derived calls from the PCR reads in MiXCR, one entry per CDR3 protein. The table records fewer than 15,000 distinct CDR3 sequences, around 45% of them present only once. What these receptors recognize is not known. The material was CD4+ T cells from blood, cultured in vitro, obtained after SARS-CoV-2 vaccination. The source is a human donor who had recovered from COVID-19. Each CDR3 is given with its conserved first and last residue. Fields, in order: J gene, D gene, clone size, V gene, CDR3 DNA, CDR3 protein. A D gene is named only where the DNA matches it firmly. Clone size is given for some rows only: seen once, a few or many times, or a class if the clone is expanded.

j_call: TRBJ1-1; d_call: .; clone_size: .; v_call: TRBV7-2; cdr3_nt: TGTGCCAGCAGCTTAGCCGCGGGGGGAGGCACTGAAGCTTTCTTT; cdr3_aa: CASSLAAGGGTEAFF
j_call: TRBJ1-1; d_call: TRBD1; clone_size: .; v_call: TRBV12-3/TRBV12-4; cdr3_nt: TGTGCCAGCAACCCGACAGGGGCGAGCACTGAAGCTTTCTTT; cdr3_aa: CASNPTGASTEAFF
j_call: TRBJ2-5; d_call: TRBD1; clone_size: .; v_call: TRBV5-1; cdr3_nt: TGCGCCAGCAGCCTAGCGGGACAGGGGGCCCGAGAGACCCAGTACTTC; cdr3_aa: CASSLAGQGARETQYF
j_call: TRBJ2-3; d_call: .; clone_size: .; v_call: TRBV11-2; cdr3_nt: TGTGCCAGCAGCATGTTACTTCGCACAGATACGCAGTATTTT; cdr3_aa: CASSMLLRTDTQYF
j_call: TRBJ1-1; d_call: .; clone_size: .; v_call: TRBV6-4; cdr3_nt: TGTGCCAGCAGTGCGGGGGGGGGAACTGAAGCTTTCTTT; cdr3_aa: CASSAGGGTEAFF
j_call: TRBJ1-6; d_call: .; clone_size: few; v_call: TRBV28; cdr3_nt: TGTGCCAGCAGTCCATCAGGTTCACCCCTCCACTTT; cdr3_aa: CASSPSGSPLHF
j_call: TRBJ2-5; d_call: TRBD2; clone_size: few; v_call: TRBV20-1; cdr3_nt: TGCAGTGCTTCACTAGCGGGAGACTTAGAGACCCAGTACTTC; cdr3_aa: CSASLAGDLETQYF
j_call: TRBJ2-7; d_call: .; clone_size: .; v_call: TRBV19; cdr3_nt: TGTGCCAGTAGTATAGTAAAGGGCCCTTACGAGCAGTACTTC; cdr3_aa: CASSIVKGPYEQYF
j_call: TRBJ2-1; d_call: .; clone_size: .; v_call: TRBV27; cdr3_nt: TGTGCCAGCAGTTTATCCAGAACTGACCAGTTCTTC; cdr3_aa: CASSLSRTDQFF
j_call: TRBJ2-1; d_call: .; clone_size: few; v_call: TRBV6-2/TRBV6-3; cdr3_nt: TGTGCCAGCAGTTACCCGACAGGAAAACCCTCTCCCTACAATGAGCAGTTCTTC; cdr3_aa: CASSYPTGKPSPYNEQFF